What follows is one TCR beta chain and its context. Its specificity is not known. These data come from a study of T cell responses to AZD1222 COVID-19 vaccine. Points from the study as a whole: A reported finding is that nearly half of spike-specific TCRs target unmutated variant regions. Clonal diversity may have been underestimated, and the donors were mostly white British, with more females than males. Recipients of AZD1222 seropositive at baseline numbered only five or six. Dominant at 160-218 and 743-854, vaccine-associated CD4 TCRs also spanned spike.

V dropped 4 bases and J dropped 1 base, with 19 bases sitting between them. The CDR3 loop spans 17 amino acids. The V gene's germline CDR1 is SGDLS and CDR2 YYNGEE. Clones were read by immunoSEQ multiplex PCR, and TCRdb kept only the in-frame ones, dropping some. The data contain about 40,000 clones, roughly 85% of them singletons. The chain employs TRBV9 and TRBJ2-3, with D possibly being TRBD1 or TRBD2 (5 bases each). Specimen: peripheral blood, collected 28 days after the second dose of the MenACWY control vaccine. The origin of this receptor is an adult who received the MenACWY meningococcal vaccine as a control. In nucleotides, the CDR3 is TGTGCCAGCAGCCCGAGGGGCCAGGGCCGGGGCACAGATACGCAGTATTTT. Translation: CASSPRGQGRGTDTQYF.